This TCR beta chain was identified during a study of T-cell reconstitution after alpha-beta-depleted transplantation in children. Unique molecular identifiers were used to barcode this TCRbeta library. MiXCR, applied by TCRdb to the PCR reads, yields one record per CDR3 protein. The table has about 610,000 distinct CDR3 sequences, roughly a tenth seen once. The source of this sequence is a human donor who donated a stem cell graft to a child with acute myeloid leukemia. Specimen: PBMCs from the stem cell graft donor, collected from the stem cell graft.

The CDR3 sequence: CASSLPGQGKSNQPQHF. Written as DNA, the CDR3 is TGTGCCAGCAGCTTGCCCGGACAGGGGAAGAGCAATCAGCCCCAGCATTTT. The genes are TRBV7-8 and TRBJ1-5; 9 bases align to TRBD1. The CDR3 length is 17 residues. Germline-derived CDR1 and CDR2 are SGHVS and FQNEAQ. Trimming took 3 bases from V and 1 from J; bases not matched to a gene: 7.